The T cell receptor beta chain under discussion was sequenced for a study of regulatory T cells in long-lasting Graves disease. This clonotype occurred many times. Time point of the sample: newly diagnosed GD, antithyroid drugs for less than 3 months. The TCR library used RNA extracted from PBMCs. Construction of the TCR beta libraries employed iRepertoire HTBI primers in conjunction with Arm-PCR of CDR3 regions. TCRdb independently ran MiXCR on the multiplex PCR reads; one entry per CDR3 protein. The sample includes hundreds of thousands of distinct CDR3 sequences, about a sixth of them seen just once. The specimen was peripheral blood mononuclear cells (PBMCs), collected at new diagnosis, from a patient treated with antithyroid drugs. The clonotype originates from a female donor with Graves disease.

In DNA, the CDR3 is TGTGCCAGCAGTCCCTCGGAGGGCTACGAGCAGTACTTC. It codes for CASSPSEGYEQYF. V usage is TRBV2 and J usage is TRBJ2-7, with a weak D call TRBD2 (6 bases). The CDR3 is 13 amino acids. V was pared by 5 bases and J by 3 bases, with 11 bases between. The germline V gene has CDR1 SNHLY and CDR2 FYNNEI.